This TCR beta chain was sequenced in a study of T cell responses to AZD1222 COVID-19 vaccine. The V and J ends lost 2 bases and 2 bases respectively, with 6 bases between them. This CDR3 region has 14 residues. The germline gives CDR1 LNHDA, CDR2 SQIVND (reference sequence). About this clone: The antigen remains undetermined.

Here immunoSEQ multiplex PCR was the method, and the copy in TCRdb shows in-frame clones only, minus some. Here the sample spans about 130,000 clones, approximately 89% being singletons. Study findings and constraints: Clonal diversity was possibly underestimated, and white British individuals and females predominated among donors. Close to half of spike-specific TCRs reportedly recognize unmutated variant regions.

The rearrangement joins TRBV19 to TRBJ2-2; tentative D call: TRBD1 (5 bases). The sequenced sample was peripheral blood, obtained 28 days after the second AZD1222 dose. This sequence was found in an adult who received the AZD1222 COVID-19 vaccine. CDR3 DNA sequence: TGTGCCAGTAGTATACGGACAAACACCGGGGAGCTGTTTTTT. Residues: CASSIRTNTGELFF. The whole variable domain, filled in from reference TRBV19 and TRBJ2-2, reads DGGITQSPKYLFRKEGQNVTLSCEQNLNHDAMYWYRQDPGQGLRLIYYSQIVNDFQKGDIAEGYSVSREKKESFPLTVTSAQKNPTAFYLCASSIRTNTGELFFGEGSRLTVL.